These 17 T cell receptor beta chains share one sample of origin, sequenced in a study of T cells in Graves' hyperthyroidism and ophthalmopathy. Amplification targeted TCR beta CDR3 regions from RNA transcripts. The TCR CDR3 first-round RT-PCR relied on the HTBI primer set. Each CDR3 protein is one row after TCRdb ran MiXCR on the multiplex PCR reads. The table lists about 420,000 distinct CDR3 sequences, about a sixth of them singletons. Sequencing was carried out using blood. The receptors were gathered from a woman aged 18-29 years with Graves' hyperthyroidism.

The V and J genes are TRBV7-8 and TRBJ2-7, with D possibly matching TRBD1 (5 bases). Deletions cut 3 bases from V and 3 bases from J, with 18 bases between. Germline V gives CDR1 SGHVS, CDR2 FQNEAQ. The CDR3 runs 16 residues. CDR3 loop: CASSFFFHQGSYEQYF. The CDR3 bases are TGTGCCAGCAGCTTTTTTTTTCACCAGGGTAGCTACGAGCAGTACTTC.

This clonotype was detected ten times or more. The chain recombines TRBV24-1 with TRBJ1-2, with TRBD1 identical over 9 bases. Germline V gene sequence: CDR1 KGHDR, CDR2 SFDVKD. V dropped 3 bases and J dropped 4; count of bases not matched to a gene: 5. The CDR3 runs to 15 residues. The CDR3 coding sequence is TGTGCCACCAGTGATGCGGGACAGGGTGCCTATGGCTACACCTTC. Translation: CATSDAGQGAYGYTF.

This clonotype was counted many times. DNA of the CDR3: TGTGCCAGTAGTTCCCGTCCCCAGCCAGCCGGGGAGCTGTTTTTT. Protein sequence: CASSSRPQPAGELFF. The V call is TRBV19, the J call TRBJ2-2; no clear D gene. CDR1 LNHDA and CDR2 SQIVND come from the germline V gene (reference sequence). The V and J ends lost 5 bases and 6 bases respectively, with 16 bases between them. There are 15 residues in the CDR3. Full variable domain (missing parts from reference TRBV19 and TRBJ2-2): DGGITQSPKYLFRKEGQNVTLSCEQNLNHDAMYWYRQDPGQGLRLIYYSQIVNDFQKGDIAEGYSVSREKKESFPLTVTSAQKNPTAFYLCASSSRPQPAGELFFGEGSRLTVL.

This clonotype was seen repeatedly, ten times or more. The chain employs TRBV6-1 and TRBJ2-3; 16 nucleotides match TRBD2. The CDR3 has 15 amino acids. Germline loops: CDR1 MNHNS, CDR2 SASEGT. J was trimmed by 9 bases and V by 5 bases; bases with no gene match: 5. DNA for the CDR3: TGTGCCAGCAGTTCCGGGACTAGCGGGGGGGCAACGCAGTATTTT. It codes for CASSSGTSGGATQYF.

This clonotype has ten or more counts. The chain has TRBV5-1 and TRBJ2-1; D is ambiguous. The ends were cut back, 0 bases at V and 4 bases at J, with 5 bases in the middle. The CDR3 is 13 amino acids. Germline CDR1 and CDR2: SGHRS and YFSETQ. DNA of the CDR3: TGCGCCAGCAGCTTGGTAGCATACAATGAGCAGTTCTTC. It yields the protein CASSLVAYNEQFF. The full variable domain, completed using reference TRBV5-1 and TRBJ2-1, is KAGVTQTPRYLIKTRGQQVTLSCSPISGHRSVSWYQQTPGQGLQFLFEYFSETQRNKGNFPGRFSGRQFSNSRSEMNVSTLELGDSALYLCASSLVAYNEQFFGPGTRLTVL.

This clonotype was found many times. This chain links TRBV9 with TRBJ1-2; 7 bases align to TRBD1. CDR3 length equals 13 residues. Germline CDR1 is SGDLS and CDR2 is YYNGEE. V shed 3 bases, J shed 3 bases, and the junction held 2 bases outside the gene matches. The chain's CDR3 is CASSEGTDYGYTF. The CDR3, as DNA: TGTGCCAGCAGCGAGGGGACAGACTATGGCTACACCTTC.

This chain links TRBV20-1 with TRBJ2-1; 11 positions match TRBD2. CDR1 and CDR2 from the germline V gene are DFQATT and SNEGSKA (reference sequence). The CDR3 sequence is 15 residues long. The V gene end was trimmed by 1 base and the J gene end by 8 bases; junction bases not matched to a gene: 7. The CDR3 DNA follows: TGCAGTGCTAGAGGCACTAGCGGGAGTTTCCATGAGCAGTTCTTC. It translates to CSARGTSGSFHEQFF.

The gene calls are TRBV20-1 and TRBJ2-1; D remains unclear. Germline lookup yields CDR1 DFQATT and CDR2 SNEGSKA (reference sequence). Trimming left V 0 bases short and J 7 bases short, with 7 bases between. This CDR3 is built from 12 residues. The CDR3 sequence is CSARDRPNEQFF. CDR3 DNA: TGCAGTGCTAGAGATCGACCTAATGAGCAGTTCTTC.

The rearrangement uses TRBV19 and TRBJ2-3; D is uncertain. This CDR3 comprises 14 residues. V lost 3 bases and J lost 3, with 10 bases in between. Germline values: CDR1 LNHDA, CDR2 SQIVND (reference sequence). This chain's CDR3 is CASSMIPGTDTQYF. The CDR3 nucleotides are TGTGCCAGTAGTATGATCCCGGGTACAGATACGCAGTATTTT.

The rearrangement joins TRBV6-2 or TRBV6-3 to TRBJ2-7; D possibly matches TRBD1 or TRBD2 (5 bases each). The V gene lost 5 bases and the J gene lost 4 bases, with 9 bases spanning the gap. CDR3 length: 12 residues. The germline V gene encodes CDR1 MNHEY and CDR2 SVGEGT. The chain's CDR3 is CASSQGEYEQYF. Written as DNA, the CDR3 is TGTGCCAGCAGTCAAGGGGAGTACGAGCAGTACTTC.

The V gene is TRBV19, the J gene TRBJ1-5, with a tentative D call TRBD1 (5 bases). Deletions cut 5 bases from V and 4 bases from J, with 21 bases between. The germline CDR1 and CDR2 sequences are LNHDA and SQIVND (reference sequence). This CDR3 spans 17 amino acids. CDR3 DNA: TGTGCCAGTAGTGCTAGATCCCCTATGGGGCTTAATCAGCCCCAGCATTTT. Translated, it gives CASSARSPMGLNQPQHF.

In this sample, this clonotype turned up many times. J is TRBJ2-7 and V is TRBV4-1; 8 positions agree with TRBD2. With 4 bases clipped from V and 4 bases from J, the junction kept 12 bases outside the gene matches. Germline V lookup: CDR1 MGHRA, CDR2 YSYEKL. The CDR3 sequence is 16 residues long. The CDR3 bases are TGCGCCAGCAGCCCCCACAAGGAACTAGCGGATTACGAGCAGTACTTC. Protein product: CASSPHKELADYEQYF.

This clonotype turned up a few times. The rearrangement links TRBV29-1 to TRBJ2-7; D may be TRBD1 (6 bases). The CDR3 has 15 residues. V was cut by 6 bases and J by 2 bases, with 20 bases left in between. Germline V CDR1 and CDR2: SQVTM, ANQGSEA. CDR3 amino acids: CSVAMDSPPPYEQYF. The CDR3 DNA reads TGCAGCGTGGCCATGGACAGTCCTCCCCCCTACGAGCAGTACTTC.

This clonotype was seen ten or more times. The rearrangement links TRBV7-3 to TRBJ2-7, with TRBD2 as a possible D gene (5 bases). V was trimmed by 1 base and J by 4 bases, leaving 20 bases between them. Germline lookup yields CDR1 SGHTA and CDR2 FQGTGA. The CDR3 sequence is 17 residues long. CDR3 bases: TGTGCCAGCAGCTTAAAACCCCGGGGAGATACCCCATACGAGCAGTACTTC. It translates to CASSLKPRGDTPYEQYF.

This clonotype appeared many times. The CDR3 reads CASSPGTSGSTEQFF. The CDR3 DNA is TGTGCCAGCAGTCCCGGGACTAGCGGGAGTACTGAGCAGTTCTTC. V is TRBV27 and J is TRBJ2-1, with 14 bases identical to TRBD2. Germline CDR1 and CDR2: MNHEY and SMNVEV (reference sequence). V shed 5 bases, J shed 9 bases, and the junction held 6 bases outside the gene matches. The CDR3 has 15 residues.

The rearrangement links TRBV20-1 to TRBJ1-3, with 8 nucleotides matching TRBD1. The V gene end was trimmed by 5 bases and the J gene end by 3 bases; junction bases not matched to a gene: 6. CDR3 length: 14 amino acids. Germline CDR1 and CDR2: DFQATT and SNEGSKA (reference sequence). This CDR3 reads CSAPGGARGNTIYF. The CDR3 DNA sequence: TGCAGTGCTCCAGGGGGCGCCCGTGGAAACACCATATATTTT.

In the case of this clonotype: Since a much larger clone is just one base distant, this may be a read error. The chain couples TRBV3-1 to TRBJ2-2, with TRBD2 identical over 13 bases. V shed 6 bases, J shed 7 bases, and the junction held 2 bases outside the gene matches. CDR3 size: 14 residues. Per germline, CDR1 LGHDT and CDR2 YNNKEL (reference sequence). The CDR3 sequence: CASRLAGGYGELFF. DNA of the CDR3: TGTGCCAGCAGACTAGCGGGAGGGTACGGGGAGCTGTTTTTT.